Listed below are T cell receptor beta chains from one sample, sequenced in a study of T cell responses to AZD1222 COVID-19 vaccine. Profiled with immunoSEQ multiplex PCR; TCRdb holds only in-frame clones, not every one. The sample has 70,000 or so clones, 83% seen once. The sequencing used peripheral blood, collected 28 days after the second AZD1222 dose. The source of these receptors is an adult who received the AZD1222 COVID-19 vaccine. Both conserved end residues are part of each CDR3. Clone size appears in some rows only: once, few, many, or a class for an expanded clone.

>TRBV7-2|-|TRBJ2-5
CASSASPGGETQYF
>TRBV7-7|-|TRBJ2-7
CASSSLRTGRAEQYF
>TRBV7-2|-|TRBJ2-1
CASSTLPWVDSNEQFF
>TRBV2|few|TRBJ2-5
CASSDWGAGRETQYF
>TRBV9|-|TRBJ1-1
CASSVVDRTEAFF
>TRBV5-6|-|TRBJ1-6
CASSLDHNSPLHF
>TRBV13|-|TRBJ2-5
CASSLGAEETQYF
>TRBV14|once|TRBJ1-1
CASSQELGGNTEAFF
>TRBV7-2|once|TRBJ2-7
CASSLEGARGYEQYF
>TRBV6-5|-|TRBJ1-5
CASTPDRAAQPQHF
>TRBV4-1|-|TRBJ2-4
CASSQAGTPAKNIQYF
>TRBV11-2|-|TRBJ1-2
CASSLAGGYGYTF
>TRBV10-3|-|TRBJ1-5
CAISDPGTASGPQHF
>TRBV7-9|-|TRBJ1-1
CASSSLLRTALNTEAFF
>TRBV20-1|-|TRBJ1-4
CSASSTDEKLFF
>TRBV29-1|few|TRBJ2-1
CSVERGLNEQFF
>TRBV6-5|-|TRBJ1-3
CASSYWGPGNTIYF
>TRBV5-6|-|TRBJ2-3
CASSLGVGTGRTDTQYF